Shown below are 6 T cell receptor beta chains from a single sample sequenced in a study of blood T cells in healthy people across ages (dated by TCRdb to between 2014 and 2017). Libraries were prepared through 5' RACE. The sequencer was an Illumina HiSeq 2500. The second PCR ran for roughly 7 to 12 cycles and used a J-beta primer mix along with a sample-barcoded 5' primer. TCRdb redid the processing of the public reads, applying fastp at Q25 and MiXCR, and retained in-frame beta chains. Every entry covers one CDR3 protein and lists the most common genes and DNA from its rows. The sample includes 1.6 million or so distinct CDR3 sequences, with 34% observed a single time. Clones ranked in the top ten supply about 11% of the sample. Sequences were obtained from blood. The receptors derive from a woman in her thirties in good health.

Points on this clonotype: Its ends do not fully match the called genes, so a read error is possible. The V and J genes are TRBV7-2 and TRBJ2-7; perhaps D is TRBD1 or TRBD2 (5 bases each). The CDR3 contains 15 residues. Germline CDR1 is SGHTA and CDR2 is FQGNSA. CDR3 nucleotide sequence: TGTGCCAGCAGCTTATCTCTTAGGGGAGCCTACGAGCGGTACTTC. Its protein product is CASSLSLRGAYERYF.

The chain employs TRBV28 and TRBJ2-1; 11 bases align to TRBD1. Germline V lookup: CDR1 MDHEN, CDR2 SYDVKM. There are 12 residues in the CDR3. V trimming: 8 bases; J trimming: 8 bases; junction bases outside the gene matches: 2. The CDR3 loop reads CASGDRGDEQFF. CDR3 coding DNA: TGTGCCAGCGGGGACAGGGGGGATGAGCAGTTCTTC.

The chain employs TRBV29-1 and TRBJ2-7; D perhaps matches TRBD1 (6 bases). There are 16 residues in the CDR3. Trimming left V 4 bases short and J 0 bases short, with 19 bases between. Germline V gene lookup returns CDR1 SQVTM and CDR2 ANQGSEA. The CDR3 DNA is TGCAGCGTTGGGGGCAACAGGGATTCCCCCTCCTACGAGCAGTACTTC. This gives the protein CSVGGNRDSPSYEQYF.

This clonotype was picked up a small number of times. A much larger clone differs from this one at a single base, so this may be a read error. The chain combines TRBV20-1 with TRBJ2-1, with D possibly being TRBD2 (5 bases). Trimming shortened V by 8 bases and J by 2 bases, and 13 bases separated the two germline ends. Germline CDR1 DFQATT, CDR2 SNEGSKA (reference sequence). The CDR3 spans 13 residues. CDR3 loop: CSPPRGTYNEQFF. For the CDR3, the DNA is TGCAGTCCCCCGAGAGGGACCTACAATGAGCAGTTCTTC.

A few counts support this clonotype. The J gene is TRBJ1-2, the V gene TRBV20-1, with 7 positions matching TRBD1. Looked up from germline, CDR1 is DFQATT and CDR2 is SNEGSKA (reference sequence). V gave up 0 bases and J gave up 4 bases; unmatched junction bases: 5. This CDR3 has 14 residues. For the CDR3, the DNA is TGCAGTGCTAGAGATCAGGGGGTAGTCTATGGCTACACCTTC. It codes for CSARDQGVVYGYTF.

In its sample, this clonotype was seen a few times. J is TRBJ2-5 and V is TRBV6-6; 7 nucleotides match TRBD1. Germline CDR1 is MNHNY and CDR2 is SVGAGI (reference sequence). V lost 6 bases, J lost 13 bases, and 11 bases stayed unmatched. The CDR3 covers 12 residues. CDR3 sequence: CASSQGVSLGYF. CDR3 nucleotides: TGTGCCAGCAGCCAGGGGGTCTCATTGGGGTACTTC.